The 24 T cell receptor beta chains reported below all come from one sample, sequenced in a study of cytotoxic CD8 clonotypes in ibrutinib-treated CLL. Profiling relied on immunoSEQ multiplex PCR, and the TCRdb table lists in-frame clones only, not all of them. The sample records hundreds of thousands of clones, less than 75% being singletons. The material was PBMCs, obtained after 24 months of ibrutinib treatment. The source of these receptors is a human donor with chronic lymphocytic leukemia.

This clone has a handful of counts. V usage is TRBV4-2 and J usage is TRBJ2-3, with no clear D. Trimming removed 0 bases at V and 5 bases at J, with 9 bases between. Germline V CDR1 and CDR2: LGHNA, YNFKEQ. This CDR3 is 14 amino acids long. CDR3 bases: TGTGCCAGCAGCCAAGATCCCCCTGTAGATACGCAGTATTTT. This gives the protein CASSQDPPVDTQYF.

The chain is built from TRBV29-1 and TRBJ2-5, with 9 nucleotides matching TRBD1. The CDR3 is 15 amino acids. After removal of 5 bases from V and 0 bases from J, the junction contained 7 bases not matched to a gene. Germline V gives CDR1 SQVTM, CDR2 ANQGSEA. This CDR3 reads CSVLGTGRDQETQYF. The CDR3 nucleotides read TGCAGCGTTCTAGGGACAGGGAGGGACCAAGAGACCCAGTACTTC.

The V gene is TRBV29-1, the J gene TRBJ1-4; no firm D call. This CDR3 comprises 10 residues. The germline V gene has CDR1 SQVTM and CDR2 ANQGSEA. Trimming pared 1 base from V and 8 bases from J, leaving 2 bases between. The CDR3 nucleotides are TGCAGCGTTGAAGGGGAAAAACTGTTTTTT. As protein: CSVEGEKLFF.

This chain joins TRBV6-6 and TRBJ2-1; 9 bases are a match to TRBD1. Trimming removed 6 bases from V and 3 bases from J; junction bases left unmatched: 9. This CDR3 region has 16 residues. Germline lookup yields CDR1 MNHNY and CDR2 SVGAGI (reference sequence). CDR3 residues: CASRSSGQGDYNEQFF. CDR3 nucleotides: TGTGCCAGCAGGTCATCGGGACAGGGAGACTACAATGAGCAGTTCTTC.

V gene TRBV29-1 combines with J gene TRBJ1-1; D gene ambiguous. V lost 5 bases, J lost 8 bases, and 15 bases lay in between. This CDR3 is built from 12 residues. The germline CDR1 and CDR2 sequences are SQVTM and ANQGSEA. The CDR3 DNA reads as TGCAGCGTTCTAGGTCGGGCGGAAGAAGCTTTCTTT. This codes for CSVLGRAEEAFF.

V gene TRBV19 combines with J gene TRBJ2-3; unclear D gene. The CDR3 has 14 residues. The ends were cut back, 0 bases at V and 0 bases at J, with 4 bases in the middle. Germline loops: CDR1 LNHDA, CDR2 SQIVND (reference sequence). The CDR3 here is CASSIEQSTDTQYF. The DNA for the CDR3 is TGTGCCAGTAGTATAGAACAGAGCACAGATACGCAGTATTTT.

The chain is built from TRBV28 and TRBJ2-7, with 8 bases that match TRBD1. Germline-derived CDR1 and CDR2 are MDHEN and SYDVKM. The V segment lost 5 bases and the J segment 6 bases; nucleotides outside the gene matches: 12. This CDR3 comprises 15 residues. CDR3 coding DNA: TGTGCCAGCAGTCCTCAGACCGCGACAGGGGTCGAGCAGTACTTC. The encoded protein is CASSPQTATGVEQYF.

This clone has just one count. The V gene is TRBV7-9, the J gene TRBJ2-7; D possibly matches TRBD1 or TRBD2 (6 bases each). The ends were cut back, 5 bases at V and 4 bases at J, with 15 bases in the middle. The length of the CDR3 is 14 residues. The germline V gene encodes CDR1 SEHNR and CDR2 FQNEAQ (reference sequence). CDR3 bases: TGTGCCAGCAGCCCCAGCCCGGGGGCTTACGAGCAGTACTTC. Its protein is CASSPSPGAYEQYF.

This rearrangement joins TRBV29-1 to TRBJ2-7; the D is unclear. With 8 bases removed from V and 5 bases from J, the gap between germline ends came to 22 bases. From germline, CDR1 is SQVTM and CDR2 ANQGSEA. The CDR3 totals 14 residues. The CDR3: CSIRSAPPLDEQYF. CDR3 nucleotide sequence: TGCAGCATCCGAAGTGCCCCTCCCTTGGACGAGCAGTACTTC.

V and J are TRBV5-1 and TRBJ2-5, with TRBD1 matching 7 bases. The CDR3 covers 13 residues. Trimming took 9 bases from V and 0 from J; bases not matched to a gene: 5. Germline V lookup: CDR1 SGHRS, CDR2 YFSETQ. The CDR3 coding sequence is TGCGCCACCCGGGACAGCAACCAAGAGACCCAGTACTTC. It is translated as CATRDSNQETQYF. The full variable domain, its missing parts supplied by reference TRBV5-1 and TRBJ2-5, is KAGVTQTPRYLIKTRGQQVTLSCSPISGHRSVSWYQQTPGQGLQFLFEYFSETQRNKGNFPGRFSGRQFSNSRSEMNVSTLELGDSALYLCATRDSNQETQYFGPGTRLLVL.

The chain recombines TRBV18 with TRBJ1-1; 8 bases line up with TRBD1. From germline, CDR1 is KGHSH and CDR2 LQKENI. This CDR3 spans 14 amino acids. The junction had 8 bases not matched to a gene; V was cut back by 5 bases and J by 6 bases. CDR3 sequence reads: CASSSGRDRSEAFF. CDR3 DNA sequence: TGTGCCAGCTCATCTGGTCGGGACAGGTCTGAAGCTTTCTTT. Supplemented by reference TRBV18 and TRBJ1-1, the full variable domain reads NAGVMQNPRHLVRRRGQEARLRCSPMKGHSHVYWYRQLPEEGLKFMVYLQKENIIDESGMPKERFSAEFPKEGPSILRIQQVVRGDSAAYFCASSSGRDRSEAFFGQGTRLTVV.

The V call is TRBV27, the J call TRBJ2-3; the D is unclear. Germline-derived CDR1 and CDR2 are MNHEY and SMNVEV (reference sequence). The V gene lost 3 bases and the J gene lost 4 bases, with 11 bases spanning the gap. The CDR3 length is 14 residues. Written as DNA, the CDR3 is TGTGCCAGCAGTTTTGTAGGGCTCCCAGATACGCAGTATTTT. It codes for CASSFVGLPDTQYF.

This clone has only a few counts. V usage is TRBV7-9 and J usage is TRBJ1-1, with D unresolved. V lost 3 bases to trimming and J lost 1 base, with 9 bases between them. Germline-derived CDR1 and CDR2 are SEHNR and FQNEAQ (reference sequence). The CDR3 length is 14 residues. The CDR3 loop reads CASSFQWGNTEAFF. CDR3 sequence (DNA): TGTGCCAGCAGCTTTCAGTGGGGGAACACTGAAGCTTTCTTT.

V gene TRBV25-1 combines with J gene TRBJ1-1; TRBD1 agrees at 7 bases. Germline-derived CDR1 and CDR2 are MGHDK and SYGVNS. This CDR3 has 17 residues. V shed 2 bases, J shed 1 base, and the junction held 10 bases outside the gene matches. As DNA, the CDR3 is TGTGCCAGCAGTGAACCGACAGGGTCCAACACGAACACTGAAGCTTTCTTT. Its translation: CASSEPTGSNTNTEAFF. The variable domain in full, completed from reference TRBV25-1 and TRBJ1-1, reads EADIYQTPRYLVIGTGKKITLECSQTMGHDKMYWYQQDPGMELHLIHYSYGVNSTEKGDLSSESTVSRIRTEHFPLTLESARPSHTSQYLCASSEPTGSNTNTEAFFGQGTRLTVV.

This clone turned up a few times. The genes are TRBV29-1 and TRBJ1-2; unclear D gene. V was clipped by 0 bases and J by 5 bases, with 13 bases between them. The CDR3 has 14 residues. Germline-derived CDR1 and CDR2 are SQVTM and ANQGSEA. The CDR3 nucleotides read TGCAGCGTTGAAGAGAAAGGGAGGCCTTATGGCTACACCTTC. Its translation is CSVEEKGRPYGYTF.

The chain couples TRBV29-1 to TRBJ2-2; D is uncertain. Germline CDR1 SQVTM, CDR2 ANQGSEA. This CDR3 comprises 12 residues. V dropped 6 bases and J dropped 5 bases, with 10 bases sitting between them. In DNA form, the CDR3 reads TGCAGCGTGATCTTAGGGACCGGGGAGCTGTTTTTT. It is translated as CSVILGTGELFF.

V and J are TRBV6-5 and TRBJ2-7; 7 bases match TRBD1. The CDR3 covers 14 residues. Germline V gene sequence: CDR1 MNHEY, CDR2 SVGAGI. Trimming took 4 bases from V and 5 from J; bases not matched to a gene: 8. The CDR3 loop reads CASSSTGTRHEQYF. The CDR3 DNA reads TGTGCCAGCAGTTCGACAGGGACGAGGCACGAGCAGTACTTC.

This clone came up a few times. The chain employs TRBV29-1 and TRBJ2-7; the D is unclear. CDR1 is SQVTM, CDR2 ANQGSEA, per germline. This CDR3 spans 12 amino acids. V dropped 8 bases and J dropped 3 bases, with 14 bases sitting between them. CDR3 loop: CSIRSSGYEQYF. The CDR3 nucleotides are TGCAGCATCCGGAGCTCCGGCTACGAGCAGTACTTC.

The chain joins TRBV7-9 to TRBJ2-5; TRBD1 or TRBD2 may be the D gene (5 bases each). V lost 5 bases to trimming and J lost 5 bases, with 15 bases between them. Germline CDR1 reads SEHNR; CDR2 reads FQNEAQ (reference sequence). This CDR3 is 14 amino acids long. CDR3 residues: CASSPLEGRETQYF. CDR3 DNA sequence: TGTGCCAGCAGCCCCCTTGAGGGACGGGAGACCCAGTACTTC.

The chain combines TRBV28 with TRBJ1-5; D perhaps matches TRBD1 (5 bases). There are 15 residues in the CDR3. Germline V gene data show CDR1 as MDHEN and CDR2 as SYDVKM. Between the trimmed V and J ends, which lost 2 bases and 4 bases, there was a span of 12 bases. For the CDR3, the DNA is TGTGCCAGCAGTTTACAGGGTCTCGGAAATCAGCCCCAGCATTTT. Amino acid sequence: CASSLQGLGNQPQHF.

This clone was detected only a few times. In DNA form, the CDR3 reads TGTGCCAGCAGCCGGACCACAGGGTCGGTCGGCTACACCTTC. Its protein is CASSRTTGSVGYTF. The chain employs TRBV13 and TRBJ1-2, with D perhaps matching TRBD1 (6 bases). This CDR3 comprises 14 residues. Trimming removed 5 bases at V and 8 bases at J, with 18 bases between. Germline lookup yields CDR1 PRHDT and CDR2 FYEKMQ (reference sequence).

This chain connects TRBV6-5 to TRBJ2-7; D remains ambiguous. Germline CDR1 reads MNHEY; CDR2 reads SVGAGI. CDR3 length: 14 amino acids. V dropped 0 bases and J dropped 1 base, with 7 bases sitting between them. The CDR3 nucleotides are TGTGCCAGCAGTTACTCGCCAGCGTCCTACGAGCAGTACTTC. Its translation is CASSYSPASYEQYF.

The V gene is TRBV11-3, the J gene TRBJ2-3, with TRBD1 matching over 8 bases. V shed 1 base and J 2 bases; nucleotides not matched to a gene: 5. The CDR3 is 16 residues long. The germline V gene encodes CDR1 SGHNT and CDR2 YENEEA. The CDR3 DNA follows: TGTGCCAGCAGCTTAGGCAGGACAGGGTCCACAGATACGCAGTATTTT. Translating it yields CASSLGRTGSTDTQYF.

This clone was recorded a few times. The rearrangement joins TRBV27 to TRBJ2-7; TRBD2 aligns across 8 bases. The CDR3 has 17 residues. V trimming: 3 bases; J trimming: 2 bases; junction bases outside the gene matches: 12. CDR1 and CDR2 from the germline V gene are MNHEY and SMNVEV (reference sequence). The CDR3 nucleotides are TGTGCCAGCAGTTTGGGGTCCTCGGGGGGGCTCCCCTACGAGCAGTACTTC. This codes for CASSLGSSGGLPYEQYF.